Included here is one T cell receptor (beta chain) sequence, with context. What it binds is not known. This sample is part of a study of cytomegalovirus exposure and HLA in healthy donors. Study-wide background: The same platform used for the roughly 650 first-cohort repertoires was also used for the 120 validation repertoires, as a later analysis reported. Whole-study results and caveats: Some TCR beta chains (164 of them) were listed as cytomegalovirus-associated.

Sequencing used immunoSEQ multiplex PCR; TCRdb keeps in-frame clones, though not all of them. The sample contains over 150,000 clones, approximately 82% of which appear only once. This CDR3 comprises 13 residues. Germline V gene data show CDR1 as MNHNS and CDR2 as SASEGT. The germline V and J ends were trimmed by 6 bases and 3 bases, with 12 bases remaining between them. Separate from the 666-subject first cohort, the roughly 120-subject validation cohort was the one that the donors belonged to. J is TRBJ2-7 and V is TRBV6-1, with TRBD2 as a possible D gene (6 bases). Sequences were obtained from PBMCs. This receptor was identified in a woman in her twenties or thirties in good health and CMV-seropositive. The CDR3 DNA sequence: TGTGCCAGCAGCCCTCAGGACTACTACGAGCAGTACTTC. Its translation: CASSPQDYYEQYF.